One sample yielded the 27 T cell receptor beta chains listed below, sequenced in a study of T cell responses to AZD1222 COVID-19 vaccine. Here immunoSEQ multiplex PCR was the method, and the copy in TCRdb shows in-frame clones only, minus some. The data hold more than 110,000 clones, with about 93% observed a single time. Sequenced material: peripheral blood, taken on day 0 of AZD1222 vaccination. The receptors were gathered from an adult in good health.

As regards this clone: Distinct nucleotide sequences in the sample also encode this CDR3. This chain links TRBV19 with TRBJ1-2; D uncertain. Germline assignment: CDR1 LNHDA and CDR2 SQIVND (reference sequence). This CDR3 is built from 14 residues. Trimming cost V 3 bases and J 0 bases, with 8 bases left between them. CDR3 sequence reads: CASSIQKANYGYTF. CDR3 nucleotide sequence: TGTGCCAGTAGTATCCAGAAGGCTAACTATGGCTACACCTTC.

The V call is TRBV5-1, the J call TRBJ2-1, with 7 bases lining up with TRBD2. Germline V gene data show CDR1 as SGHRS and CDR2 as YFSETQ. The CDR3 spans 15 residues. V lost 2 bases and J lost 3; bases outside the gene matches: 5. The CDR3 DNA reads TGCGCCAGCAGCTTTGGGCGGGAGTACTACAATGAGCAGTTCTTC. Protein product: CASSFGREYYNEQFF.

The CDR3 DNA reads as TGTGCCAGTAGTTCCCGGACCCCGTACGAGCAGTACTTC. This translates into CASSSRTPYEQYF. The V gene is TRBV19, the J gene TRBJ2-7; D not resolved. Trimming removed 5 bases at V and 4 bases at J, with 12 bases between. The CDR3 is 13 residues long. CDR1 is LNHDA and CDR2 is SQIVND in the germline V gene (reference sequence).

CDR3 DNA: TGTGCTAGTGGTTTGGCCACGGGGGGAGATACGCAGTATTTT. Translating it yields CASGLATGGDTQYF. The chain couples TRBV12-5 to TRBJ2-3; 7 bases map to TRBD2. V was clipped by 1 base and J by 5 bases; unmatched bases: 3. The germline CDR1 and CDR2 sequences are LGHNT and FRNRAP. The CDR3 runs to 14 residues.

The chain is built from TRBV3-1 (or the pseudogene TRBV3-2) and TRBJ2-3; D is ambiguous. The germline V and J ends were trimmed by 0 bases and 1 base, with 2 bases remaining between them. CDR1 is LGHDT, CDR2 YNNKEL, per germline (reference sequence). This CDR3 is built from 13 residues. This chain's CDR3 is CASSQEGTDTQYF. The DNA for the CDR3 is TGTGCCAGCAGCCAAGAGGGCACAGATACGCAGTATTTT.

On this clone: One junction end does not reproduce the germline sequence, and a read error may be involved. J is TRBJ2-7 and V is TRBV5-1; the D gene could be TRBD1 or TRBD2 (5 bases each). The CDR3 covers 15 residues. CDR1 is SGHRS and CDR2 is YFSETQ in the germline V gene. CDR3 in DNA: TGCGCCAGCGGCTTAGGGACGGACCTTTACGACGAGCAGTACTTC. As protein: CASGLGTDLYDEQYF.

The chain combines TRBV7-3 with TRBJ1-1; weak D call: TRBD1 (5 bases). V was clipped by 7 bases and J by 4 bases, with 22 bases between them. CDR1 and CDR2 from the germline V gene are SGHTA and FQGTGA. This CDR3 is built from 16 residues. CDR3 residues: CASILLRGKRGTEAFF. CDR3 coding DNA: TGTGCCAGCATCCTCTTAAGAGGTAAAAGGGGCACTGAAGCTTTCTTT.

This clone was counted a single time. The gene calls are TRBV7-2 and TRBJ2-3; possibly TRBD1 or TRBD2 for D (5 bases each). Trimming stripped 5 bases from V and 4 bases from J, with 13 bases between. In germline, CDR1 is SGHTA, CDR2 FQGNSA. This CDR3 is 14 amino acids long. DNA for the CDR3: TGTGCCAGCAGCGTAACCGGGACCGCAGATACGCAGTATTTT. Encoded protein: CASSVTGTADTQYF.

The chain carries TRBV27 and TRBJ2-4; D may correspond to TRBD1 or TRBD2 (5 bases each). This CDR3 is 12 amino acids long. Germline-derived CDR1 and CDR2 are MNHEY and SMNVEV (reference sequence). Trimming took 2 bases from V and 6 from J, leaving 5 bases between them. The CDR3 region has the DNA TGTGCCAGCAGTTTAGGGGGAAACATTCAGTACTTC. It specifies CASSLGGNIQYF.

V and J are TRBV7-2 and TRBJ1-2; possibly TRBD1 for D (6 bases). CDR3 size: 14 residues. The V and J ends lost 0 bases and 5 bases respectively, with 10 bases between them. In germline, CDR1 is SGHTA, CDR2 FQGNSA. The CDR3 DNA sequence: TGTGCCAGCAGCTTAGCGGGGGCCGGGTATGGCTACACCTTC. Translated, it gives CASSLAGAGYGYTF.

In this sample, this clone turned up once. The CDR3 here is CASRTTLGERYNEQFF. CDR3 bases: TGCGCCAGCAGAACGACGCTGGGGGAGCGCTACAATGAGCAGTTCTTC. The chain has TRBV5-1 and TRBJ2-1; D may correspond to TRBD1 or TRBD2 (5 bases each). CDR1 and CDR2 (germline): SGHRS, YFSETQ. The CDR3 length is 16 residues. V gave up 5 bases and J gave up 3 bases, with 18 bases separating them.

CDR3 region: CASSLIDFGHEQFF. In DNA form, the CDR3 reads TGTGCCAGCAGCTTAATAGACTTTGGACATGAGCAGTTCTTC. The chain carries TRBV7-8 and TRBJ2-1; D remains ambiguous. Deletions cut 2 bases from V and 8 bases from J, with 13 bases between. The CDR3 loop spans 14 amino acids. Germline CDR1 reads SGHVS; CDR2 reads FQNEAQ.

The CDR3 DNA follows: TGTGCCAGCGGATCGGCAGTAATCCCTAGCACAGATACGCAGTATTTT. This translates into CASGSAVIPSTDTQYF. The rearrangement joins TRBV27 to TRBJ2-3, with D uncertain. CDR1 MNHEY and CDR2 SMNVEV come from the germline V gene (reference sequence). CDR3 length: 16 amino acids. The V end lost 8 bases, the J end lost 0 bases, and 18 bases lay between the germline ends.

This rearrangement joins TRBV7-9 to TRBJ2-2; 7 bases map to TRBD2. Germline V gene data show CDR1 as SEHNR and CDR2 as FQNEAQ (reference sequence). The V segment lost 5 bases and the J segment 5 bases; nucleotides outside the gene matches: 11. The CDR3 extends over 16 amino acids. The CDR3, as DNA: TGTGCCAGCAGCGGCTGGGCTAGCGGCCGGACCGGGGAGCTGTTTTTT. It codes for CASSGWASGRTGELFF.

This clone occurred once. The chain combines TRBV27 with TRBJ2-3; 13 bases map to TRBD2. The CDR3 has 15 residues. The germline V gene has CDR1 MNHEY and CDR2 SMNVEV (reference sequence). With 6 bases clipped from V and 3 bases from J, the junction kept 3 bases outside the gene matches. CDR3 nucleotides: TGTGCCAGCAGCCGACTAGCGGGAGGTACAGATACGCAGTATTTT. Its translation is CASSRLAGGTDTQYF.

The table lists this clone with a few counts. V and J are TRBV7-9 and TRBJ1-2; possibly TRBD1 for D (5 bases). The V and J ends lost 1 base and 7 bases respectively, with 16 bases between them. Per the germline V gene, CDR1 is SEHNR and CDR2 is FQNEAQ (reference sequence). CDR3 length equals 15 residues. Here the CDR3 reads CASSLGGSRVGGYTF. The CDR3 coding sequence is TGTGCCAGCAGCTTAGGGGGGTCGAGGGTCGGTGGCTACACCTTC.

This chain uses TRBV24-1 with TRBJ2-1, with D possibly being TRBD1 (5 bases). Trimming removed 6 bases at V and 9 bases at J, with 14 bases between. The germline CDR1 and CDR2 sequences are KGHDR and SFDVKD. CDR3 size: 13 residues. DNA for the CDR3: TGTGCCACCAGTCCTAAGGGGATACGTGAGCAGTTCTTC. Its protein product is CATSPKGIREQFF.

This sequence joins TRBV5-1 and TRBJ2-5; D is unclear. Germline-derived CDR1 and CDR2 are SGHRS and YFSETQ. With 4 bases removed from V and 6 bases from J, the gap between germline ends came to 7 bases. The CDR3 extends over 11 amino acids. CDR3 sequence (DNA): TGCGCCAGCAGCGAGTCTCAGACCCAGTACTTC. Translated: CASSESQTQYF.

The CDR3 DNA follows: TGTGCCACCGGAGGGGGGAATAGCAATCAGCCCCAGCATTTT. Its protein is CATGGGNSNQPQHF. The V gene is TRBV19, the J gene TRBJ1-5, with a possible D match to TRBD1 (6 bases). Trimming cost V 10 bases and J 0 bases, with 13 bases left between them. Germline lookup yields CDR1 LNHDA and CDR2 SQIVND (reference sequence). The CDR3 has 14 residues.

This chain joins TRBV13 and TRBJ1-2, with 7 bases fitting TRBD1. Germline V gives CDR1 PRHDT, CDR2 FYEKMQ (reference sequence). The CDR3 is made up of 15 amino acids. V dropped 5 bases and J dropped 0; count of bases not matched to a gene: 6. CDR3 nucleotide sequence: TGTGCCAGCAGCATATCCGGGACAGCTAACTATGGCTACACCTTC. Its protein is CASSISGTANYGYTF.

The genes are TRBV12-2 and TRBJ2-7; the table's TRBD2 call for D was not verified on the DNA. TRBV12-2 is a documented pseudogene. This CDR3 is built from 12 residues. Here the CDR3 DNA reads TGTGCAAGCTACGCGGGAGACGACGAGCAGTACTTC. As protein: CASYAGDDEQYF.

The J gene is TRBJ2-7, the V gene TRBV6-2 or TRBV6-3, with D perhaps matching TRBD2 (6 bases). This CDR3 comprises 13 residues. The germline gives CDR1 MNHEY, CDR2 SVGEGT. V lost 5 bases and J 3 bases, leaving 11 bases between the germline ends. This CDR3 is CASSREFFYEQYF. The CDR3 DNA follows: TGTGCCAGCAGTCGGGAGTTTTTCTACGAGCAGTACTTC.

This clone was recorded only once. CDR3 sequence (DNA): TGTGCCAGCAGTTTCGGAGCGGGGGCCGGTCACGAGCAGTACTTC. Encoded protein: CASSFGAGAGHEQYF. This chain uses TRBV6-5 with TRBJ2-7; 8 nucleotides agree with TRBD2. From germline, CDR1 is MNHEY and CDR2 SVGAGI. This CDR3 spans 15 amino acids. The ends lost 4 bases at V and 5 bases at J; junction bases unmatched: 10.

The rearrangement links TRBV6-1 to TRBJ1-2; D ambiguous. The ends were cut back, 3 bases at V and 0 bases at J, with 11 bases in the middle. There are 15 residues in the CDR3. Germline-derived CDR1 and CDR2 are MNHNS and SASEGT. In nucleotides, the CDR3 is TGTGCCAGCAGTGATCAGGTCCTAGCTAACTATGGCTACACCTTC. Translated: CASSDQVLANYGYTF.

V usage is TRBV12-3 or TRBV12-4 and J usage is TRBJ2-2; possibly TRBD1 for D (5 bases). The V and J ends lost 6 bases and 3 bases respectively, with 8 bases between them. The CDR3 contains 13 residues. The DNA for the CDR3 is TGTGCCAGCAGACAGGTTGACACCGGGGAGCTGTTTTTT. Residues: CASRQVDTGELFF.

The chain recombines TRBV5-4 with TRBJ2-2, with D perhaps TRBD2 (5 bases). The CDR3 is 15 amino acids. Germline V gene data show CDR1 as SGHNT and CDR2 as YYREEE (reference sequence). Trimming cost V 4 bases and J 5 bases, with 15 bases left between them. CDR3 residues: CASSPGNVRTGELFF. CDR3 DNA sequence: TGTGCCAGCAGCCCCGGGAATGTGAGGACCGGGGAGCTGTTTTTT.

The sample holds one count of this clone. The V and J genes are TRBV2 and TRBJ1-6, with TRBD1 identical over 9 bases. J was trimmed by 7 bases and V by 6 bases; bases with no gene match: 10. The CDR3 covers 16 residues. Per the germline V gene, CDR1 is SNHLY and CDR2 is FYNNEI. The CDR3 DNA reads as TGTGCCAGCAGCACAACCAGGGACAGGGCAAATTCACCCCTCCACTTT. Encoded protein: CASSTTRDRANSPLHF.